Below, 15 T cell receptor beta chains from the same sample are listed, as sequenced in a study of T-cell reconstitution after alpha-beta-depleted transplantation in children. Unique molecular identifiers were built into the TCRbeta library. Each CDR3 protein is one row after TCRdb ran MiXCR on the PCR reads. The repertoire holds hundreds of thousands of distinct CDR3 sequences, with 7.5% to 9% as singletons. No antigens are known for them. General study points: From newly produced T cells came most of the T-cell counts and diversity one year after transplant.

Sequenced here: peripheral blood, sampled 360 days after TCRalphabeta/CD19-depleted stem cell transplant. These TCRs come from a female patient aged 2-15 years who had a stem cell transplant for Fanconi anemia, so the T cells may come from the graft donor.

CDR3 sequence: CASITTSGRADTQYF. Written as DNA, the CDR3 is TGTGCCAGCATTACGACTAGCGGGAGGGCAGATACGCAGTATTTT. The rearrangement links TRBV2 to TRBJ2-3; TRBD2 aligns across 14 bases. This CDR3 is built from 15 residues. Germline loops: CDR1 SNHLY, CDR2 FYNNEI. Trimming at V came to 7 bases and at J to 4 bases, leaving 4 bases not matched to a gene.

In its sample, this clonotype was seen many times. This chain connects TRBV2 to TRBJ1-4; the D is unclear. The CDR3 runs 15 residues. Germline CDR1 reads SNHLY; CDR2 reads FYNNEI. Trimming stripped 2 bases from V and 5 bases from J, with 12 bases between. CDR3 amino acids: CASSERGKNNEKLFF. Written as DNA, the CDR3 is TGTGCCAGCAGTGAACGAGGGAAAAACAATGAAAAACTGTTTTTT.

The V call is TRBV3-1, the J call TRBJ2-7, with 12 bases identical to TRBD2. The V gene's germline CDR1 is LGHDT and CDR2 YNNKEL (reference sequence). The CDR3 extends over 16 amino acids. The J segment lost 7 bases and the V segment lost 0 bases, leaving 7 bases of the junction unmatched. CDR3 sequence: CASSQDTTSGRGEQYF. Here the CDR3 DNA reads TGTGCCAGCAGCCAAGATACGACTAGCGGGAGAGGGGAGCAGTACTTC.

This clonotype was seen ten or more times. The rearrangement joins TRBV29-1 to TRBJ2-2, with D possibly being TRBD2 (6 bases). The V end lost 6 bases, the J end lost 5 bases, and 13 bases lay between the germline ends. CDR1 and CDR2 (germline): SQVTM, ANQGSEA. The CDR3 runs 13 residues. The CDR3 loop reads CSVGRRGTGELFF. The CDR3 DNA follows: TGCAGCGTGGGGCGGAGGGGAACCGGGGAGCTGTTTTTT.

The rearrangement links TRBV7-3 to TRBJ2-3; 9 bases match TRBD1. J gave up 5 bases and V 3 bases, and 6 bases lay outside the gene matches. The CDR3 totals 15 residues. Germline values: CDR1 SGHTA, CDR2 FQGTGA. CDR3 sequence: CASSFTGQGGDTQYF. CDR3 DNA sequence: TGTGCCAGCAGCTTTACGGGACAGGGAGGAGATACGCAGTATTTT.

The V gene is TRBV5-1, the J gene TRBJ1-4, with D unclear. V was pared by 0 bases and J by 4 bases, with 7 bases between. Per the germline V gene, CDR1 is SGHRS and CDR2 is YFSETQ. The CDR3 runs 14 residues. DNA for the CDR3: TGCGCCAGCAGCTTGGCCGGGATTAATGAAAAACTGTTTTTT. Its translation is CASSLAGINEKLFF.

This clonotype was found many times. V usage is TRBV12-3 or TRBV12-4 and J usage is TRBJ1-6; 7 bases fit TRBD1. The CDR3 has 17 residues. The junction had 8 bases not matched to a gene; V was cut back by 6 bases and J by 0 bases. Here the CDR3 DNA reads TGTGCCAGCAGCCCGGGACAGTTAAGCTCCTATAATTCACCCCTCCACTTT. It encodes CASSPGQLSSYNSPLHF.

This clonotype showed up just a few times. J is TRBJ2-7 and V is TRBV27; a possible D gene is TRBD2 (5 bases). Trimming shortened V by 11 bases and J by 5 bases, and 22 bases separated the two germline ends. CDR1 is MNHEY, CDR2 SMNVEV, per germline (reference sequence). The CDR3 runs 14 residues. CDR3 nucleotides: TGTGCCCCCTTCTTTCGGCCTAGCCACCACGAGCAGTACTTC. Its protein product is CAPFFRPSHHEQYF.

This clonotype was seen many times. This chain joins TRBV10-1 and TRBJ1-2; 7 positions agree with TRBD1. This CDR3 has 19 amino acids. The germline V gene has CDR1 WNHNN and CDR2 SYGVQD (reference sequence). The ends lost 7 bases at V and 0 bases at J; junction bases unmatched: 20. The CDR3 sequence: CASIKISSTGRGSNYGYTF. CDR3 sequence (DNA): TGCGCCAGCATAAAAATCAGTTCGACAGGGAGGGGATCTAACTATGGCTACACCTTC.

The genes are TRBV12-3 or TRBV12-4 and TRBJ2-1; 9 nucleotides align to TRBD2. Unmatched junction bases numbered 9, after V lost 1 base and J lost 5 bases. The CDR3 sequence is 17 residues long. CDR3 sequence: CASSLEAGGPVHNEQFF. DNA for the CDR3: TGTGCCAGCAGTTTAGAGGCGGGAGGGCCGGTCCACAATGAGCAGTTCTTC.

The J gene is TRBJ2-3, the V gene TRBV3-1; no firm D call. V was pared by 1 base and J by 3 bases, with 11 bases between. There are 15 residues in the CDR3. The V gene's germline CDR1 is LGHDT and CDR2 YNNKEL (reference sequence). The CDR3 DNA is TGTGCCAGCAGCCAAGGAGCAAACCCAACAGATACGCAGTATTTT. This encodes CASSQGANPTDTQYF.

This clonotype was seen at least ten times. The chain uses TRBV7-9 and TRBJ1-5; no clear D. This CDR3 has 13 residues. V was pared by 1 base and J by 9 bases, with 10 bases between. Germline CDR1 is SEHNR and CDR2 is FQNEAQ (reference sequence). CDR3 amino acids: CASSLDGARPQHF. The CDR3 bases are TGTGCCAGCAGCTTAGACGGTGCACGGCCCCAGCATTTT.

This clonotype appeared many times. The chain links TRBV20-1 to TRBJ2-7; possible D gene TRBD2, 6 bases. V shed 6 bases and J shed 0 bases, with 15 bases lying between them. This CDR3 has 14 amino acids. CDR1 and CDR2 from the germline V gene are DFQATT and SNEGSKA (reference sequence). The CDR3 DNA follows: TGCAGTGCCCTAGAGCCCGGGAGCTCCTACGAGCAGTACTTC. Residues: CSALEPGSSYEQYF.

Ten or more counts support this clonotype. The CDR3 protein is CATSRFSRTAEVGGYTF. The CDR3 coding sequence is TGTGCCACCAGCAGATTTTCGAGGACAGCCGAGGTCGGGGGCTACACCTTC. This chain joins TRBV15 and TRBJ1-2; D is possibly TRBD1 (6 bases). Trimming took off 2 bases at V and 8 bases at J, with 24 bases between the two ends. The CDR3 length is 17 residues. CDR1 is LNHNV, CDR2 YYDKDF, per germline (reference sequence).

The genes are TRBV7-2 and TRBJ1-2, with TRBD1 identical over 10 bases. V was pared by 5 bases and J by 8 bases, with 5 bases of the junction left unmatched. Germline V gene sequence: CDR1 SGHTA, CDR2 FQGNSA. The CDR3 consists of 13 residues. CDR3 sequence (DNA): TGTGCCAGCAGCCCTTGGGACAGGGGAGGCTACACCTTC. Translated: CASSPWDRGGYTF. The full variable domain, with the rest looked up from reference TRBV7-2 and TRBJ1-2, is GAGVSQSPSNKVTEKGKDVELRCDPISGHTALYWYRQSLGQGLEFLIYFQGNSAPDKSGLPSDRFSAERTGGSVSTLTIQRTQQEDSAVYLCASSPWDRGGYTFGSGTRLTVV.